This passage covers 19 T cell receptor beta chains from one sample sequenced in a study of monozygotic twins with inflammatory bowel disease. TCRdb re-called the 5' RACE reads and catalogs CDR3 proteins one per entry, DNA excluded. The sample's table shows hundreds of thousands of distinct CDR3 sequences. Sequenced sample: blood. Every receptor here comes from a human donor with ulcerative colitis or Crohn's disease, or a healthy co-twin of an affected twin (not recorded which).

V and J are TRBV18 and TRBJ2-5. The CDR3 length is 12 residues. From germline, CDR1 is KGHSH and CDR2 LQKENI. CDR3 in amino acids: CASSPGRETQYF.

This sequence joins TRBV29-1 and TRBJ2-2. Germline assignment: CDR1 SQVTM and CDR2 ANQGSEA. The CDR3 length is 14 residues. This chain's CDR3 is CSVEDRKNTGELFF.

The rearrangement links TRBV6-5 to TRBJ1-2. The CDR3 is 14 amino acids. CDR1 MNHEY and CDR2 SVGAGI come from the germline V gene. CDR3 sequence: CASSYSSSGYGYTF.

The CDR3 protein is CDSSIVPERKRPGQNYNEQFF. This chain joins TRBV19 and TRBJ2-1; the D call of TRBD1 rests on TCRdb alone, since no DNA is present to check it. Germline loops: CDR1 LNHDA, CDR2 SQIVND (reference sequence). The CDR3 spans 21 residues.

The chain uses TRBV5-1 and TRBJ2-2; TCRdb lists TRBD1, though no DNA is available to test this call. Germline CDR1 reads SGHRS; CDR2 reads YFSETQ. This CDR3 is 16 amino acids long. The CDR3 sequence is CASSFTFTRDTGELFF.

The chain links TRBV19 to TRBJ1-2; there is no DNA to check the TCRdb D call of TRBD1. The CDR3 runs to 14 residues. Looked up from germline, CDR1 is LNHDA and CDR2 is SQIVND (reference sequence). CDR3 loop: CASSLVGQDYGYTF.

The V call is TRBV5-1, the J call TRBJ2-7. CDR1 and CDR2 (germline): SGHRS, YFSETQ. The CDR3 covers 13 residues. The CDR3: CASSSPNTYEQYF. The full variable domain, with the rest looked up from reference TRBV5-1 and TRBJ2-7, is KAGVTQTPRYLIKTRGQQVTLSCSPISGHRSVSWYQQTPGQGLQFLFEYFSETQRNKGNFPGRFSGRQFSNSRSEMNVSTLELGDSALYLCASSSPNTYEQYFGPGTRLTVT.

V gene TRBV29-1 combines with J gene TRBJ2-2. The CDR3 has 11 residues. Germline V gives CDR1 SQVTM, CDR2 ANQGSEA. This chain's CDR3 is CSVGVTGELFF.

V is TRBV5-1 and J is TRBJ2-7; there is no DNA to check the TCRdb D call of TRBD1. The germline V gene has CDR1 SGHRS and CDR2 YFSETQ. This CDR3 comprises 16 residues. CDR3: CASSLAAQGSTYEQYF. Variable domain in full (rest from reference TRBV5-1 and TRBJ2-7): KAGVTQTPRYLIKTRGQQVTLSCSPISGHRSVSWYQQTPGQGLQFLFEYFSETQRNKGNFPGRFSGRQFSNSRSEMNVSTLELGDSALYLCASSLAAQGSTYEQYFGPGTRLTVT.

The chain joins TRBV6-2 or TRBV6-3 to TRBJ1-3. CDR3 size: 16 residues. CDR1 and CDR2 (germline): MNHEY, SVGEGT. The CDR3 loop reads CASSRTTLSSGNTIYF.

V is TRBV12-3 or TRBV12-4 and J is TRBJ1-4. There are 12 residues in the CDR3. CDR3: CASSSINEKLFF.

J is TRBJ2-4 and V is TRBV12-5. Germline CDR1 and CDR2: LGHNT and FRNRAP. This CDR3 comprises 15 residues. The chain's CDR3 is CASVRWFRTKNIQYF.

The chain links TRBV7-3 to TRBJ2-1; TCRdb's D call, TRBD2, is unchecked because there is no DNA. The CDR3 covers 15 residues. Germline V gene lookup returns CDR1 SGHTA and CDR2 FQGTGA. This CDR3 is CASSSSGLPDNEQFF.

The rearrangement links TRBV7-3 to TRBJ1-5. This CDR3 has 13 amino acids. CDR1 SGHTA and CDR2 FQGTGA come from the germline V gene. CDR3 region: CASSLTLHQPQHF.

The rearrangement links TRBV4-3 to TRBJ2-4; TCRdb returns TRBD1, unconfirmable since there is no DNA. This CDR3 region has 13 residues. In germline, CDR1 is LGHNA, CDR2 YSLEER. CDR3 residues: CASSQSTENIQYF.

This sequence joins TRBV7-2 and TRBJ2-7. The CDR3 loop spans 14 amino acids. Germline lookup yields CDR1 SGHTA and CDR2 FQGNSA. The CDR3: CASSSLNSIYEQYF.

This rearrangement joins TRBV19 to TRBJ2-3. Germline loops: CDR1 LNHDA, CDR2 SQIVND (reference sequence). The CDR3 runs 15 residues. The CDR3 spells CASSMVGYLTDTQYF.

This sequence joins TRBV29-1 and TRBJ1-1; TCRdb outputs TRBD1, but without DNA this stays unchecked. Germline lookup yields CDR1 SQVTM and CDR2 ANQGSEA. The CDR3 has 13 amino acids. CDR3 in amino acids: CSVHRGDAFEAFF. Filled out from reference TRBV29-1 and TRBJ1-1, the complete variable domain reads SAVISQKPSRDICQRGTSLTIQCQVDSQVTMMFWYRQQPGQSLTLIATANQGSEATYESGFVIDKFPISRPNLTFSTLTVSNMSPEDSSIYLCSVHRGDAFEAFFGQGTRLTVV.

The V gene is TRBV18, the J gene TRBJ1-1; the TRBD1 assignment by TCRdb is unverifiable without DNA. The CDR3 is 17 residues long. The germline V gene encodes CDR1 KGHSH and CDR2 LQKENI. The chain's CDR3 is CASSPGQGAPRGTEAFF.